The sequence of this T cell receptor beta chain was determined in a study of blood T cell repertoires in COVID-19. Study summary: T cells, B-cell-depleted T cells, or PBMCs supplied cDNA or gDNA.

TCRdb's copy holds only in-frame clones and misses some; the assay was immunoSEQ multiplex PCR. The table has fewer than 250,000 clones, more than 70% seen once; the top ten hold 8.2%. Source material: peripheral blood. The sequence was collected from a woman between 45 and 60 years old with acute or convalescent COVID-19.

The CDR3 spells CASSQRQGKRGSTDTQYF. CDR3 sequence (DNA): TGTGCCAGCAGCCAAAGACAGGGGAAGAGGGGGAGCACAGATACGCAGTATTTT. The chain couples TRBV3-1 (or the pseudogene TRBV3-2) to TRBJ2-3; 8 nucleotides line up with TRBD1. Germline CDR1 LGHDT, CDR2 YNNKEL (reference sequence). The CDR3 has 18 residues. Unmatched junction bases numbered 10, after V lost 2 bases and J lost 0 bases.